The 5 T cell receptor beta chains listed next were all sequenced from one sample in a study of shared clonotypes between healthy human individuals. TCRdb's table, derived via immunoSEQ multiplex PCR, lists solely in-frame clones and lacks some. The sample lists approximately 1,000,000 clones, roughly 80% occurring once. The sequenced material came from memory CD4+ T cells from PBMCs. Specified subset: CD45RA-negative fraction. These receptors were obtained from a man between 18 and 29 years old in good health. Some clones in this sample may be carry-over from other donors' samples.

The gene calls are TRBV6-5 and TRBJ2-5; 9 bases align to TRBD2. Germline assignment: CDR1 MNHEY and CDR2 SVGAGI. The CDR3 has 14 residues. Trimming removed 7 bases from V and 4 bases from J; junction bases left unmatched: 7. This CDR3 is CASKGREGRETQYF. The CDR3 coding sequence is TGTGCCAGCAAGGGGCGGGAGGGCCGAGAGACCCAGTACTTC.

The rearrangement links TRBV29-1 to TRBJ2-7, with 8 bases lining up with TRBD2. CDR1 and CDR2 (germline): SQVTM, ANQGSEA. The CDR3 is made up of 13 amino acids. The J segment lost 3 bases and the V segment lost 7 bases, leaving 8 bases of the junction unmatched. The CDR3 nucleotides read TGCAGCGCTGTGACTAGCGCCCACTACGAGCAGTACTTC. It codes for CSAVTSAHYEQYF.

The chain joins TRBV15 to TRBJ2-3; possibly TRBD2 for D (6 bases). Trimming cost V 0 bases and J 3 bases, with 16 bases left between them. Germline CDR1 LNHNV, CDR2 YYDKDF (reference sequence). The CDR3 loop spans 17 amino acids. The CDR3 DNA follows: TGTGCCACCAGCAGAGATCTTCCGGGAGTGGGGACAGATACGCAGTATTTT. Translating it yields CATSRDLPGVGTDTQYF.

The chain employs TRBV29-1 and TRBJ2-3; 11 positions agree with TRBD2. V was pared by 4 bases and J by 5 bases, with 14 bases of the junction left unmatched. The CDR3 is made up of 17 amino acids. CDR1 is SQVTM, CDR2 ANQGSEA, per germline. The CDR3 DNA follows: TGCAGCGTTGGGTTCAGACTAGCGGGGAGAGCCGAAGATACGCAGTATTTT. It codes for CSVGFRLAGRAEDTQYF.

The chain combines TRBV7-9 with TRBJ1-4; possible D gene TRBD1, 5 bases. The V and J ends lost 6 bases and 10 bases respectively, with 21 bases between them. Germline values: CDR1 SEHNR, CDR2 FQNEAQ (reference sequence). This CDR3 comprises 15 residues. CDR3 region: CASSTQTQAQGKLFF. CDR3 DNA sequence: TGTGCCAGCAGTACCCAAACACAGGCCCAGGGAAAACTGTTTTTT.